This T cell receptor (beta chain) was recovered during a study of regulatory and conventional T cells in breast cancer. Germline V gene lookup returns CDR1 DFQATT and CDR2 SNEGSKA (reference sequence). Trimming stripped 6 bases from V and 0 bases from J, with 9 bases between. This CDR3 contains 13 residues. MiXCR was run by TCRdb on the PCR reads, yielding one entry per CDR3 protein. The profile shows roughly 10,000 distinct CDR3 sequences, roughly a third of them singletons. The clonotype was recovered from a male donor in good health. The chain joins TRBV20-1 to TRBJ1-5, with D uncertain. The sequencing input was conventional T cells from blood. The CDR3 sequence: CSAGADSNQPQHF. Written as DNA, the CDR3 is TGCAGTGCGGGAGCCGATAGCAATCAGCCCCAGCATTTT.